This entry features one T cell receptor beta chain sequence. Its antigen remains unknown. Expressed TCRB transcripts were sequenced because the entire RNA isolate underwent reverse transcription. Sequenced by immunoSEQ multiplex PCR; TCRdb stores in-frame clones only, minus some. The sample holds 95,000 to 150,000 clones, 15% to 20% seen once. This sample is drawn from a study of beta chain features in type 1 diabetes. Germline CDR1 and CDR2: SNHLY and FYNNEI. This CDR3 has 15 amino acids. Trimming at V came to 6 bases and at J to 3 bases, leaving 7 bases not matched to a gene. General study results and limits: PCR, the amplification step, might favor shorter templates, equally in patients and controls. Researchers report that Type 1 diabetes patients had moderately but significantly shorter TCRB CDR3s across all four CD4+ subsets.

A single heparinised blood sample, averaging around 120 mL, was obtained per donor. Naive, central memory, regulatory and stem cell-like memory cells within the CD4+ compartment were sorted using CD45RO/CCR7/CD25/CD127/CD95/CD27. Purities over 98% were achieved in all sorted populations. This chain connects TRBV2 to TRBJ2-1; 8 positions match TRBD1. Input material: central memory CD4+ T cells from blood. This TCR came from a man younger than 30 with type 1 diabetes. The CDR3 region is CASRTGQGYYNEQFF. For the CDR3, the DNA is TGTGCCAGCAGAACTGGACAGGGCTACTACAATGAGCAGTTCTTC.